Described below is a single T cell receptor (beta chain) sequence and its context. The protocol was immunoSEQ multiplex PCR, while the TCRdb copy is restricted to in-frame clones and leaves out a portion. The table lists about 130,000 clones, 85% to 95% of them singletons, with more than 13% in the top ten. These data belong to a study of control samples from healthy donors and cancer patients. The receptor was derived from a man between 60 and 75 years old with colorectal cancer. Material for sequencing was PBMCs.

The CDR3 sequence: CASSGQTGGTDTQYF. CDR3 DNA sequence: TGTGCCAGCAGTGGTCAGACAGGGGGCACAGATACGCAGTATTTT. The J gene is TRBJ2-3, the V gene TRBV2, with 8 bases identical to TRBD1. Germline values: CDR1 SNHLY, CDR2 FYNNEI. This CDR3 region has 15 residues. V was pared by 4 bases and J by 1 base, with 4 bases of the junction left unmatched.